Listed here are 15 T cell receptor beta chains from one sample, sequenced in a study of cytomegalovirus exposure and HLA in healthy donors. This PCR relied on a set of 60 Vbeta primers and 13 Jbeta primers. Repertoires were generated with immunoSEQ multiplex PCR, while TCRdb's copy carries only in-frame clones and drops some. The sample yields around 120,000 clones, roughly 83% seen once. Material for sequencing was PBMCs. The source of these receptors is a girl aged 2 to 9 in good health and CMV-seronegative.

This clone appeared a single time. CDR3 coding DNA: TGTGCCAGCAGCTTGGGACAGAGGAGCTCCTACGAGCAGTACTTC. Translation: CASSLGQRSSYEQYF. V gene TRBV7-9 combines with J gene TRBJ2-7; 7 bases match TRBD1. J lost 0 bases, V lost 3 bases, and 5 bases had no gene match. This CDR3 spans 15 amino acids. Germline V gene lookup returns CDR1 SEHNR and CDR2 FQNEAQ (reference sequence).

The chain has TRBV18 and TRBJ2-7; a weak D match, TRBD1 (6 bases). The CDR3 covers 16 residues. With 1 base removed from V and 5 bases from J, the gap between germline ends came to 18 bases. Germline loops: CDR1 KGHSH, CDR2 LQKENI. CDR3 in DNA: TGTGCCAGCTCACCACTTCCGAACAGGGTGGTAGACGAGCAGTACTTC. Amino acids: CASSPLPNRVVDEQYF.

V and J are TRBV4-3 and TRBJ2-2; 8 bases agree with TRBD1. The CDR3 spans 15 residues. V shed 4 bases and J 3 bases; nucleotides not matched to a gene: 4. In germline, CDR1 is LGHNA, CDR2 YSLEER. This chain's CDR3 is CASSPSGGDTGELFF. The CDR3 nucleotides read TGCGCCAGCAGCCCATCAGGGGGCGACACCGGGGAGCTGTTTTTT.

The rearrangement uses TRBV11-2 and TRBJ1-5, with D possibly being TRBD1 (5 bases). Trimming removed 1 base at V and 0 bases at J, with 7 bases between. There are 15 residues in the CDR3. From germline, CDR1 is SGHAT and CDR2 FQNNGV. The CDR3 DNA sequence: TGTGCCAGCAGCTTAGGACAGCATAGCAATCAGCCCCAGCATTTT. It translates to CASSLGQHSNQPQHF.

By frequency in the sample, this clone is medium-sized (0.01 to 0.1%). J is TRBJ2-7 and V is TRBV6-1; 7 nucleotides line up with TRBD1. Looked up from germline, CDR1 is MNHNS and CDR2 is SASEGT. There are 15 residues in the CDR3. V gave up 2 bases and J gave up 2 bases; unmatched junction bases: 6. This chain's CDR3 is CASSESPGGTYEQYF. The CDR3 DNA reads TGTGCCAGCAGTGAATCCCCAGGGGGTACCTACGAGCAGTACTTC.

The chain is built from TRBV5-1 and TRBJ1-1, with a possible D match to TRBD1 (6 bases). Deletions cut 6 bases from V and 3 bases from J, with 15 bases between. The CDR3 totals 14 residues. Germline loops: CDR1 SGHRS, CDR2 YFSETQ. The CDR3 loop reads CASTMGPGDTEAFF. The DNA of the CDR3 is TGCGCCAGCACCATGGGTCCAGGGGACACTGAAGCTTTCTTT.

This chain's CDR3 is CASSLDRRQPQHF. CDR3 nucleotide sequence: TGTGCCAGCAGCCTCGACAGGCGTCAGCCCCAGCATTTT. The chain has TRBV27 and TRBJ1-5; tentative D call: TRBD1 (6 bases). The CDR3 extends over 13 amino acids. The ends were cut back, 6 bases at V and 6 bases at J, with 12 bases in the middle. The germline V gene has CDR1 MNHEY and CDR2 SMNVEV (reference sequence).

This clone was seen a single time. The chain uses TRBV30 and TRBJ1-2, with unresolved D. Germline assignment: CDR1 GTSNPN and CDR2 SVGIG (reference sequence). The CDR3 has 12 amino acids. Between the trimmed V and J ends, which lost 4 bases and 1 base, there was a span of 7 bases. CDR3 in amino acids: CAWTDNNYGYTF. CDR3 in DNA: TGTGCCTGGACCGACAATAACTATGGCTACACCTTC.

The rearrangement joins TRBV7-9 to TRBJ2-7; 8 bases match TRBD1. Germline-derived CDR1 and CDR2 are SEHNR and FQNEAQ (reference sequence). The CDR3 extends over 13 amino acids. V lost 5 bases to trimming and J lost 3 bases; unmatched junction nucleotides: 3. CDR3 loop: CASSATGGYEQYF. The DNA for the CDR3 is TGTGCCAGCAGCGCAACAGGGGGCTACGAGCAGTACTTC.

The CDR3 loop is CASISHRESYEQYF. The DNA of the CDR3 is TGTGCCAGCATCAGTCACAGGGAAAGCTACGAGCAGTACTTC. The chain couples TRBV25-1 to TRBJ2-7, with D tentatively TRBD1 (6 bases). In germline, CDR1 is MGHDK, CDR2 SYGVNS. The length of the CDR3 is 14 residues. Trimming removed 7 bases at V and 3 bases at J, with 16 bases between.

The chain has TRBV9 and TRBJ2-5; maybe TRBD1 (6 bases). The V gene's germline CDR1 is SGDLS and CDR2 YYNGEE. This CDR3 has 16 amino acids. Trimming cost V 0 bases and J 2 bases, with 14 bases left between them. CDR3 region: CASSVGRRGPQETQYF. CDR3 DNA sequence: TGTGCCAGCAGCGTAGGCCGCAGGGGCCCACAAGAGACCCAGTACTTC. The full variable domain, with the rest looked up from reference TRBV9 and TRBJ2-5, is DSGVTQTPKHLITATGQRVTLRCSPRSGDLSVYWYQQSLDQGLQFLIQYYNGEERAKGNILERFSAQQFPDLHSELNLSSLELGDSALYFCASSVGRRGPQETQYFGPGTRLLVL.

The chain recombines TRBV30 with TRBJ1-4, with D unclear. This CDR3 region has 14 residues. The germline V gene has CDR1 GTSNPN and CDR2 SVGIG (reference sequence). Between the trimmed V and J ends, which lost 5 bases and 3 bases, there was a span of 13 bases. The CDR3 nucleotides read TGTGCCTGGGAGGGAGGAGTCGCTAATGAAAAACTGTTTTTT. Its translation is CAWEGGVANEKLFF.

The chain joins TRBV6-6 to TRBJ2-7, with D possibly matching TRBD2 (6 bases). The germline V gene encodes CDR1 MNHNY and CDR2 SVGAGI (reference sequence). This CDR3 comprises 15 residues. The germline V and J ends were trimmed by 2 bases and 5 bases, with 16 bases remaining between them. The CDR3 sequence is CASSYAWDSSDEQYF. The CDR3 DNA follows: TGTGCCAGCAGTTACGCCTGGGACTCCTCGGACGAGCAGTACTTC.

For the CDR3, the DNA is TGTGCCAGCAGCTTACGGGTCGGGGTCCCCTACGAGCAGTACTTC. It yields the protein CASSLRVGVPYEQYF. The chain employs TRBV7-2 and TRBJ2-7, with D possibly matching TRBD2 (5 bases). Germline CDR1 and CDR2: SGHTA and FQGNSA. The CDR3 extends over 15 amino acids. V gave up 2 bases and J gave up 2 bases, with 13 bases separating them.

The V gene is TRBV9, the J gene TRBJ2-7; 7 bases are shared with TRBD1. CDR1 SGDLS and CDR2 YYNGEE come from the germline V gene. This CDR3 region has 15 residues. Unmatched junction bases numbered 5, after V lost 0 bases and J lost 2 bases. CDR3 DNA sequence: TGTGCCAGCAGCGTAGGGGGGACAGTAACCTACGAGCAGTACTTC. This codes for CASSVGGTVTYEQYF.